This TCR beta chain was retrieved from a study of cytomegalovirus exposure and HLA in healthy donors. On this clone itself: The antigen is unknown.

Trimming removed 2 bases from V and 11 bases from J; junction bases left unmatched: 21. The CDR3 loop spans 19 amino acids. Germline V lookup: CDR1 SEHNR, CDR2 FQNEAQ (reference sequence). Study results and limitations: In a later analysis, compared with equally common non-associated chains, HLA-associated beta chains were more expanded.

The PCR had 60 Vbeta and 13 Jbeta primers. Assay: immunoSEQ multiplex PCR; the TCRdb copy retains only in-frame clones and omits some. The sample yields 130,000 or so clones, approximately 91% seen once. The V gene is TRBV7-9, the J gene TRBJ2-5; 12 nucleotides agree with TRBD1. The receptor was isolated from a woman aged 40-49 years in good health and CMV-seronegative. Sequencing was carried out using PBMCs. CDR3 coding DNA: TGTGCCAGCAGCTTATTCCCCCTCCCATTCCGGGACAGGGGGCGTGAGCAGTACTTC. The encoded protein is CASSLFPLPFRDRGREQYF. The full variable domain, its missing parts supplied by reference TRBV7-9 and TRBJ2-5, is DTGVSQNPRHKITKRGQNVTFRCDPISEHNRLYWYRQTLGQGPEFLTYFQNEAQLEKSRLLSDRFSAERPKGSFSTLEIQRTEQGDSAMYLCASSLFPLPFRDRGREQYFGPGTRLLVL.